A single sample gave rise to the 30 T cell receptor beta chains below, sequenced in a study of blood T cell repertoires in COVID-19. Assay: immunoSEQ multiplex PCR; the TCRdb copy retains only in-frame clones and omits some. This sample has around 340,000 clones, with 70% to 90% found just once. Source material: peripheral blood. The receptors were sampled from an older woman with COVID-19, enrolled during active disease.

The chain combines TRBV7-2 with TRBJ2-7, with a tentative D call TRBD1 (6 bases). The CDR3 spans 14 residues. CDR1 and CDR2 from the germline V gene are SGHTA and FQGNSA. V shed 1 base and J shed 3 bases, with 10 bases lying between them. CDR3 in amino acids: CASSLVQGIYEQYF. Here the CDR3 DNA reads TGTGCCAGCAGCTTAGTCCAGGGGATCTACGAGCAGTACTTC.

The chain employs TRBV7-2 and TRBJ2-5; no clear D. V lost 2 bases to trimming and J lost 3 bases, with 7 bases between them. CDR3 size: 13 residues. From germline, CDR1 is SGHTA and CDR2 FQGNSA. The CDR3 region is CASSLQDKETQYF. CDR3 nucleotide sequence: TGTGCCAGCAGCTTACAGGATAAAGAGACCCAGTACTTC.

The V gene is TRBV20-1, the J gene TRBJ2-4, with 14 bases aligning to TRBD2. CDR1 and CDR2 from the germline V gene are DFQATT and SNEGSKA (reference sequence). The ends lost 3 bases at V and 2 bases at J; junction bases unmatched: 9. The CDR3 is 18 amino acids. This CDR3 is CSASPTSGGAVSKNIQYF. CDR3 bases: TGCAGTGCTAGTCCGACTAGCGGGGGGGCCGTGTCCAAAAACATTCAGTACTTC.

The V and J genes are TRBV4-3 and TRBJ1-1; unclear D gene. V was pared by 4 bases and J by 5 bases, with 11 bases between. Per germline, CDR1 LGHNA and CDR2 YSLEER. The CDR3 sequence is 13 residues long. Written as DNA, the CDR3 is TGCGCCAGCAGCCGAGGAATTGGGACTGAAGCTTTCTTT. Its protein is CASSRGIGTEAFF.

The chain combines TRBV5-4 with TRBJ2-1; no definite D call. Trimming took 2 bases from V and 5 from J, leaving 8 bases between them. The CDR3 runs to 13 residues. Per the germline V gene, CDR1 is SGHNT and CDR2 is YYREEE (reference sequence). CDR3 sequence (DNA): TGTGCCAGCAGCTTAGGAGTCGACAATGAGCAGTTCTTC. It encodes CASSLGVDNEQFF.

This rearrangement joins TRBV13 to TRBJ2-7, with 8 bases that match TRBD2. Trimming took 5 bases from V and 3 from J; bases not matched to a gene: 12. Germline CDR1 reads PRHDT; CDR2 reads FYEKMQ (reference sequence). The CDR3 is 16 residues long. The CDR3: CASSPRGGGGLYEQYF. CDR3 DNA sequence: TGTGCCAGCAGCCCCCGGGGGGGAGGCGGGCTCTACGAGCAGTACTTC.

The chain joins TRBV9 to TRBJ2-2; the D is unclear. This CDR3 spans 16 amino acids. Germline V lookup: CDR1 SGDLS, CDR2 YYNGEE. The V end lost 4 bases, the J end lost 1 base, and 14 bases lay between the germline ends. In DNA form, the CDR3 reads TGTGCCAGCAGCCCCCACTCGCGCCAGAACACCGGGGAGCTGTTTTTT. The encoded protein is CASSPHSRQNTGELFF.

The chain uses TRBV28 and TRBJ1-2; D remains unclear. The CDR3 is made up of 11 amino acids. Germline V CDR1 and CDR2: MDHEN, SYDVKM. V dropped 3 bases and J dropped 7 bases, with 6 bases sitting between them. CDR3 coding DNA: TGTGCCAGCAGTTTCGGTTCTGGCTACACCTTC. As protein: CASSFGSGYTF.

The chain employs TRBV10-3 and TRBJ2-2, with 7 bases that match TRBD1. The CDR3 covers 15 residues. Unmatched junction bases numbered 3, after V lost 5 bases and J lost 0 bases. CDR1 and CDR2 (germline): ENHRY, SYGVKD. As DNA, the CDR3 is TGTGCCATCAGTAAGGGACAGTCGAACACCGGGGAGCTGTTTTTT. Translated: CAISKGQSNTGELFF.

The chain carries TRBV3-1 (or the pseudogene TRBV3-2) and TRBJ2-1, with 9 nucleotides matching TRBD2. CDR1 and CDR2 from the germline V gene are LGHDT and YNNKEL (reference sequence). CDR3 length: 15 amino acids. V gave up 4 bases and J gave up 7 bases; unmatched junction bases: 8. The CDR3, as DNA: TGTGCCAGCAGCCGGAATAGCGGGGGTAAAAATGAGCAGTTCTTC. Protein: CASSRNSGGKNEQFF.

This chain joins TRBV5-1 and TRBJ2-3; 11 nucleotides line up with TRBD2. CDR1 and CDR2 (germline): SGHRS, YFSETQ. The CDR3 is 17 amino acids. Losses at the gene ends were 1 base for V and 8 bases for J; bases not matched to a gene: 12. The CDR3 coding sequence is TGCGCCAGCAGCTTGACGTCTAGCGGGGGGCCGGTGCCTACGCAGTATTTT. It yields the protein CASSLTSSGGPVPTQYF.

J is TRBJ2-5 and V is TRBV5-1, with 10 bases lining up with TRBD2. Germline V gene data show CDR1 as SGHRS and CDR2 as YFSETQ. V trimming: 2 bases; J trimming: 5 bases; junction bases outside the gene matches: 6. The CDR3 is 15 amino acids. Written as DNA, the CDR3 is TGCGCCAGCAGCTTCGGGACTAGCGACCTGGAGACCCAGTACTTC. Protein sequence: CASSFGTSDLETQYF.

The chain uses TRBV19 and TRBJ1-3; D ambiguous. The CDR3 extends over 13 amino acids. V lost 5 bases and J 0 bases, leaving 5 bases between the germline ends. The V gene's germline CDR1 is LNHDA and CDR2 SQIVND (reference sequence). CDR3 in DNA: TGTGCCAGTAGTCATAGCTCTGGAAACACCATATATTTT. Its protein is CASSHSSGNTIYF.

The chain is built from TRBV2 and TRBJ2-1, with 11 bases that match TRBD2. The CDR3 contains 17 residues. Germline values: CDR1 SNHLY, CDR2 FYNNEI. The junction had 14 bases not matched to a gene; V was cut back by 4 bases and J by 9 bases. The CDR3 loop is CASSGRISGGALSEQFF. The CDR3 DNA reads as TGTGCCAGCAGTGGAAGAATTAGCGGGGGGGCACTAAGTGAGCAGTTCTTC.

The rearrangement joins TRBV12-3 or TRBV12-4 to TRBJ1-1; D is possibly TRBD1 (5 bases). This CDR3 is 13 amino acids long. V shed 7 bases and J shed 1 base, with 10 bases lying between them. For the CDR3, the DNA is TGTGCCAGCACTTGGGGCACGAACACTGAAGCTTTCTTT. This encodes CASTWGTNTEAFF.

The chain employs TRBV19 and TRBJ1-2; TRBD1 matches at 10 bases. V lost 5 bases, J lost 4 bases, and 7 bases stayed unmatched. This CDR3 is 15 amino acids long. Germline CDR1 reads LNHDA; CDR2 reads SQIVND (reference sequence). The CDR3 DNA follows: TGTGCCAGTAGTCAAGACAGGGGGCGCATCTATGGCTACACCTTC. Its protein is CASSQDRGRIYGYTF.

The genes are TRBV14 and TRBJ1-1; D is undetermined. The CDR3 consists of 12 residues. CDR1 SGHDN and CDR2 FVKESK come from the germline V gene. Deletions cut 4 bases from V and 4 bases from J, with 7 bases between. The chain's CDR3 is CASSRRFTEAFF. The CDR3 nucleotides read TGTGCCAGCAGCCGCCGGTTCACTGAAGCTTTCTTT.

The CDR3 region has the DNA TGTGCCTGGAGTGGCGGAAATCAGCCCCAGCATTTT. The encoded protein is CAWSGGNQPQHF. The rearrangement joins TRBV30 to TRBJ1-5; D not resolved. The CDR3 has 12 residues. Germline loops: CDR1 GTSNPN, CDR2 SVGIG (reference sequence). The V gene lost 1 base and the J gene lost 4 bases, with 5 bases spanning the gap.

This chain links TRBV19 with TRBJ2-7; 7 bases are a match to TRBD1. V shed 4 bases and J 3 bases; nucleotides not matched to a gene: 15. Germline CDR1 reads LNHDA; CDR2 reads SQIVND (reference sequence). CDR3 length equals 17 residues. The CDR3 coding sequence is TGTGCCAGTAGTACACATAATACAGGGGAAGGATACTACGAGCAGTACTTC. This codes for CASSTHNTGEGYYEQYF.

The J gene is TRBJ1-2, the V gene TRBV4-1, with D possibly matching TRBD1 (6 bases). V was trimmed by 3 bases and J by 4 bases, leaving 18 bases between them. CDR1 is MGHRA, CDR2 YSYEKL, per germline. The CDR3 is 16 residues long. CDR3 nucleotides: TGCGCCAGCAGCCAGGTTACAGGGTCCCTCGGCTATGGCTACACCTTC. Protein: CASSQVTGSLGYGYTF.

The chain joins TRBV6-5 to TRBJ2-3; 10 positions agree with TRBD2. This CDR3 spans 14 amino acids. Germline CDR1 and CDR2: MNHEY and SVGAGI. Trimming removed 8 bases from V and 0 bases from J; junction bases left unmatched: 2. The CDR3 DNA follows: TGTGCCAGCCTTAGCGGGGGGAGCACAGATACGCAGTATTTT. Translating gives CASLSGGSTDTQYF.

J is TRBJ1-5 and V is TRBV5-1, with 7 bases that match TRBD1. Trimming removed 0 bases from V and 5 bases from J; junction bases left unmatched: 5. This CDR3 is 15 amino acids long. Germline lookup yields CDR1 SGHRS and CDR2 YFSETQ. The CDR3 DNA sequence: TGCGCCAGCAGCTTGGGTGGAGGGGGCCATCAGCCCCAGCATTTT. It is translated as CASSLGGGGHQPQHF.

The chain links TRBV12-3 or TRBV12-4 to TRBJ1-1; possibly TRBD1 for D (6 bases). CDR3 size: 12 residues. V gave up 6 bases and J gave up 9 bases, with 14 bases separating them. CDR3 protein: CASRPGTKKAFF. CDR3 in DNA: TGTGCCAGCAGACCCGGGACAAAAAAAGCTTTCTTT.

J is TRBJ1-1 and V is TRBV5-1; D gene uncertain. Germline V gives CDR1 SGHRS, CDR2 YFSETQ. This CDR3 has 15 residues. Trimming took off 4 bases at V and 1 base at J, with 14 bases between the two ends. The CDR3 sequence: CASSPQVGPNTEAFF. The DNA for the CDR3 is TGCGCCAGCAGCCCACAAGTGGGCCCGAACACTGAAGCTTTCTTT.

This rearrangement joins TRBV18 to TRBJ1-4; D perhaps matches TRBD1 (5 bases). The CDR3 length is 18 residues. The V gene's germline CDR1 is KGHSH and CDR2 LQKENI. V shed 0 bases and J shed 3 bases, with 17 bases lying between them. The CDR3 region is CASSPPGQGPKANEKLFF. CDR3 DNA: TGTGCCAGCTCACCACCGGGGCAAGGCCCTAAAGCTAATGAAAAACTGTTTTTT.

The chain links TRBV7-3 to TRBJ1-1; no reliable D call. The CDR3 has 13 residues. Trimming left V 2 bases short and J 3 bases short, with 7 bases between. Germline V gene lookup returns CDR1 SGHTA and CDR2 FQGTGA. CDR3 in DNA: TGTGCCAGCAGCTTATTAGTAGACACTGAAGCTTTCTTT. Amino acid sequence: CASSLLVDTEAFF.

CDR3 sequence reads: CASSGSGGAFYEQYF. CDR3 DNA: TGTGCCAGCAGCGGAAGCGGGGGGGCTTTCTACGAGCAGTACTTC. The chain recombines TRBV5-6 with TRBJ2-7; 10 nucleotides line up with TRBD2. Germline V gene sequence: CDR1 SGHDT, CDR2 YYEEEE. The CDR3 extends over 15 amino acids. V lost 4 bases, J lost 3 bases, and 7 bases stayed unmatched.

The genes are TRBV7-2 and TRBJ2-7; possible D gene TRBD2, 5 bases. The CDR3 length is 15 residues. The germline V and J ends were trimmed by 1 base and 4 bases, with 14 bases remaining between them. The V gene's germline CDR1 is SGHTA and CDR2 FQGNSA. The CDR3 protein is CASSLVSGSGYEQYF. The DNA for the CDR3 is TGTGCCAGCAGCTTAGTGTCGGGGTCGGGTTACGAGCAGTACTTC.

V and J are TRBV21-1 and TRBJ1-3; TRBD1, the table's D call, was not compared with the DNA. TRBV21-1 is a listed pseudogene. The CDR3 covers 18 residues. CDR3 bases: TGTGCCAGGCGAACCTCGGTAGGGGGCCATTTCTCTGGAAACACCATATATTTT. Its protein product is CARRTSVGGHFSGNTIYF.

The rearrangement links TRBV19 to TRBJ2-7; D is ambiguous. This CDR3 region has 13 residues. The V and J ends lost 5 bases and 4 bases respectively, with 12 bases between them. Germline V CDR1 and CDR2: LNHDA, SQIVND (reference sequence). As DNA, the CDR3 is TGTGCCAGTAGTTTAGGTAATTCGTACGAGCAGTACTTC. It specifies CASSLGNSYEQYF.